Following are 15 T cell receptor beta chains from one sample sequenced in a study of blood T cells in healthy people across ages. The authors ran a second PCR of about 7 to 11 cycles using a sample-barcoded 5' primer and a J-beta primer mix. TCRdb reprocessed the 5' RACE reads via MiXCR and lists one record per CDR3 protein. The sample consists of 1.5 million to 2 million distinct CDR3 sequences, about 50% of them appearing once. Source material: blood. These receptors originate from a woman aged 40 to 49 in good health.

This clonotype was observed a handful of times. This rearrangement joins TRBV20-1 to TRBJ2-1; D is uncertain. The CDR3 is 13 amino acids. Trimming left V 7 bases short and J 0 bases short, with 10 bases between. Germline CDR1 DFQATT, CDR2 SNEGSKA (reference sequence). This CDR3 is CSEWKNSYNEQFF. For the CDR3, the DNA is TGCAGTGAGTGGAAAAACTCCTACAATGAGCAGTTCTTC.

This chain uses TRBV28 with TRBJ2-7; no clear D. The V and J ends lost 6 bases and 0 bases respectively, with 6 bases between them. The V gene's germline CDR1 is MDHEN and CDR2 SYDVKM. This CDR3 has 12 residues. The CDR3 here is CASRYSSYEQYF. The CDR3 DNA is TGTGCCAGCAGATATAGCTCCTACGAGCAGTACTTC. The entire variable domain, with the rest obtained from reference TRBV28 and TRBJ2-7, is as follows: DVKVTQSSRYLVKRTGEKVFLECVQDMDHENMFWYRQDPGLGLRLIYFSYDVKMKEKGDIPEGYSVSREKKERFSLILESASTNQTSMYLCASRYSSYEQYFGPGTRLTVT.

The chain uses TRBV20-1 and TRBJ2-1, with 7 bases lining up with TRBD2. This CDR3 has 15 amino acids. Germline-derived CDR1 and CDR2 are DFQATT and SNEGSKA (reference sequence). The trim removed 5 bases at V and 9 bases at J, leaving 16 bases unmatched. The CDR3 protein is CSAEIQAGRIGEQFF. In DNA, the CDR3 is TGCAGTGCTGAGATCCAAGCGGGGAGGATAGGTGAGCAGTTCTTC.

The sample holds a few counts of this clonotype. V usage is TRBV20-1 and J usage is TRBJ2-3; D is perhaps TRBD1 or TRBD2 (5 bases each). Germline V gene data show CDR1 as DFQATT and CDR2 as SNEGSKA (reference sequence). The CDR3 is 11 amino acids. CDR3 in DNA: TGCAGAGCCGGGACCACAGATACGCAGTATTTT. Amino acid sequence: CRAGTTDTQYF.

This clonotype was seen a handful of times. V gene TRBV6-1 combines with J gene TRBJ2-1, with D unresolved. The CDR3 spans 13 residues. V was shortened by 8 bases and J by 2 bases, with 10 bases between the two germline ends. The germline CDR1 and CDR2 sequences are MNHNS and SASEGT. Here the CDR3 reads CASVVAPYNEQFF. The CDR3 region has the DNA TGTGCCAGCGTGGTAGCCCCCTACAATGAGCAGTTCTTC.

This chain links TRBV4-3 with TRBJ2-7; no definite D call. Germline V CDR1 and CDR2: LGHNA, YSLEER. V was pared by 4 bases and J by 3 bases, with 19 bases between. CDR3 size: 16 residues. CDR3 in amino acids: CASSPSSLGKGYEQYF. In DNA form, the CDR3 reads TGCGCCAGCAGCCCAAGCTCATTAGGGAAGGGCTACGAGCAGTACTTC.

This clonotype was counted a few times. The genes are TRBV20-1 and TRBJ2-4, with D perhaps TRBD1 (5 bases). The ends were cut back, 3 bases at V and 13 bases at J, with 19 bases in the middle. The CDR3 is 13 amino acids. The germline V gene encodes CDR1 DFQATT and CDR2 SNEGSKA (reference sequence). CDR3 region: CSASVAGPVGQYF. The CDR3 bases are TGCAGTGCTAGCGTGGCAGGGCCCGTAGGGCAGTACTTC.

The CDR3 reads CASSYLTGGSYEQYF. The CDR3 nucleotides read TGTGCCAGCAGTTACTTGACAGGGGGGTCCTACGAGCAGTACTTC. This chain links TRBV6-5 with TRBJ2-7; 9 bases map to TRBD1. CDR3 length: 15 amino acids. Germline loops: CDR1 MNHEY, CDR2 SVGAGI. The V and J ends lost 1 base and 1 base, in that order; junction bases with no gene match: 2.

This clonotype showed up just a few times. This rearrangement joins TRBV6-5 to TRBJ2-4, with 7 bases identical to TRBD1. V was pared by 6 bases and J by 13 bases, with 12 bases of the junction left unmatched. Germline CDR1 MNHEY, CDR2 SVGAGI. CDR3 length: 13 residues. In DNA form, the CDR3 reads TGTGCCAGCAGCCTGACAGGGTTGACAATGCAGTACTTC. Encoded protein: CASSLTGLTMQYF.

This chain joins TRBV9 and TRBJ2-3, with 11 bases matching TRBD2. CDR1 SGDLS and CDR2 YYNGEE come from the germline V gene. After removal of 4 bases from V and 6 bases from J, the junction contained 7 bases not matched to a gene. This CDR3 comprises 15 residues. DNA of the CDR3: TGTGCCAGCAGCTCACAAGCTAGCGGGGGGGATACGCAGTATTTT. Encoded protein: CASSSQASGGDTQYF.

This clonotype came up a few times. CDR3 DNA: TGTGCCAGCAGCCCCAAGACAGGGGGCGAGCAGTACTTC. This codes for CASSPKTGGEQYF. The chain recombines TRBV7-2 with TRBJ2-7, with 9 bases fitting TRBD1. Germline V gives CDR1 SGHTA, CDR2 FQGNSA. The CDR3 has 13 residues. V shed 5 bases, J shed 6 bases, and the junction held 5 bases outside the gene matches.

The J gene is TRBJ1-2, the V gene TRBV20-1, with D possibly TRBD1 on 5 matching bases. This CDR3 has 14 amino acids. Germline CDR1 and CDR2: DFQATT and SNEGSKA (reference sequence). Trimming cost V 3 bases and J 3 bases, with 14 bases left between them. The CDR3 DNA is TGCAGTGCTAGCTCCGACAGACTTCACTATGGCTACACCTTC. Translating gives CSASSDRLHYGYTF.

This chain joins TRBV5-1 and TRBJ2-7; 7 nucleotides line up with TRBD1. Germline CDR1 and CDR2: SGHRS and YFSETQ. Trimming removed 4 bases from V and 5 bases from J; junction bases left unmatched: 9. The CDR3 consists of 14 residues. The CDR3 DNA reads as TGCGCCAGCAGCCAAAGACAGGGCAACGACGAGCAGTACTTC. It specifies CASSQRQGNDEQYF.

The rearrangement links TRBV10-3 to TRBJ2-6; possibly TRBD1 for D (6 bases). Germline V gene data show CDR1 as ENHRY and CDR2 as SYGVKD. The germline V and J ends were trimmed by 10 bases and 0 bases, with 10 bases remaining between them. This CDR3 spans 14 amino acids. CDR3 sequence reads: CATGEYSGANVLTF. Written as DNA, the CDR3 is TGTGCCACAGGGGAGTACTCTGGGGCCAACGTCCTGACTTTC.

This rearrangement joins TRBV15 to TRBJ2-5; no reliable D call. The germline gives CDR1 LNHNV, CDR2 YYDKDF (reference sequence). This CDR3 region has 14 residues. V shed 2 bases and J shed 0 bases, with 7 bases lying between them. CDR3 sequence reads: CATSRSTNQETQYF. The CDR3 DNA is TGTGCCACCAGCAGATCTACCAACCAAGAGACCCAGTACTTC. The complete variable domain, with remaining parts taken from reference TRBV15 and TRBJ2-5, reads DAMVIQNPRYQVTQFGKPVTLSCSQTLNHNVMYWYQQKSSQAPKLLFHYYDKDFNNEADTPDNFQSRRPNTSFCFLDIRSPGLGDTAMYLCATSRSTNQETQYFGPGTRLLVL.